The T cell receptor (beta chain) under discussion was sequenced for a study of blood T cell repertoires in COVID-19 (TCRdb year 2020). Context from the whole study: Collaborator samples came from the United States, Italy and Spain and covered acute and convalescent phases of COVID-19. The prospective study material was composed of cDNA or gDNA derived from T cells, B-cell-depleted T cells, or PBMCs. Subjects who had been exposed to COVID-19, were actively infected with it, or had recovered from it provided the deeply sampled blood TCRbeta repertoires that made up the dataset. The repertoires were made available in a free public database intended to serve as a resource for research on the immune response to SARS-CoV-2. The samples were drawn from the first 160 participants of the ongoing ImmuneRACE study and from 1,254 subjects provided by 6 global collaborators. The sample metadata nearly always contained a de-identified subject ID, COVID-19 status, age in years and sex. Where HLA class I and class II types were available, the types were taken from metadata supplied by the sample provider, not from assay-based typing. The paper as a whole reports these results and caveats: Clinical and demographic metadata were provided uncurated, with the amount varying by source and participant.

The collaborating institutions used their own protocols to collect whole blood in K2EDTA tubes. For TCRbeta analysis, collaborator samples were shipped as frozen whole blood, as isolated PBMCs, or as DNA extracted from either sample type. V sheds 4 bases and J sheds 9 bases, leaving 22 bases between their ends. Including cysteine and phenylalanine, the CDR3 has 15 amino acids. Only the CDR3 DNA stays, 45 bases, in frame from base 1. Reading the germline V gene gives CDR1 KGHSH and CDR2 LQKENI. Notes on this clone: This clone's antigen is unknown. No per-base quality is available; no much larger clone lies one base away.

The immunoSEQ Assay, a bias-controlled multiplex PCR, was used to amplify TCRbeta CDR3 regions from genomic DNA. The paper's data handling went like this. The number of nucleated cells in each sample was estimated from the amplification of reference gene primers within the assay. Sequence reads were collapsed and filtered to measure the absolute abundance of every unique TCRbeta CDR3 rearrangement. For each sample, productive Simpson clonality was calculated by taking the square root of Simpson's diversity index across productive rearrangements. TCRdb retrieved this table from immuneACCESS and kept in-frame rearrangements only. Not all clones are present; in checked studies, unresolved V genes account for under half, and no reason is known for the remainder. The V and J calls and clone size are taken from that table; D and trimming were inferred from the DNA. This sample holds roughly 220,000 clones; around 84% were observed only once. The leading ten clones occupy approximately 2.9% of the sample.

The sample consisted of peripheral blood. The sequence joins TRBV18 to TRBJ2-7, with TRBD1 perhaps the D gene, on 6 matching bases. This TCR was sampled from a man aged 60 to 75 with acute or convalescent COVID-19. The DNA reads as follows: TGTGCCAGCTCACAATACGAAGGGGGACCTAAGGGGCAGTACTTC. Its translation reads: CASSQYEGGPKGQYF.